One sample yielded the 5 T cell receptor beta chains listed below, sequenced in a study of spatial heterogeneity in lung cancer. TCRdb analysed the 5' RACE reads with MiXCR anew, one entry per CDR3 protein. Of about 45,000 distinct CDR3 sequences detected, approximately 12% appear once; the ten largest clones hold 40% to 50%. Stated time point: sample taken at primary tumor resection. Frozen PBMC, nontumor lung or tumor provided whole RNA, which was sequenced unsorted. The input for sequencing was PBMCs, taken at surgery. These receptors all stem from a female donor with early-stage non-small cell lung cancer.

This clonotype showed up many times. The V and J genes are TRBV2 and TRBJ1-6; D unclear. Germline assignment: CDR1 SNHLY and CDR2 FYNNEI. The CDR3 spans 16 residues. Trimming stripped 3 bases from V and 3 bases from J, with 12 bases between. The CDR3 reads CASSESTPYYNSPLHF. CDR3 DNA: TGTGCCAGCAGTGAGAGTACTCCGTACTATAATTCACCCCTCCACTTT.

The table lists this clonotype with a few counts. The chain couples TRBV29-1 to TRBJ1-1; D not certain. Trimming took 8 bases from V and 0 from J, leaving 19 bases between them. The CDR3 contains 15 residues. Germline loops: CDR1 SQVTM, CDR2 ANQGSEA. The CDR3 sequence is CSTTIKVELNTEAFF. In DNA form, the CDR3 reads TGCAGCACGACCATTAAAGTTGAACTGAACACTGAAGCTTTCTTT.

This clonotype was counted at least ten times. The gene calls are TRBV20-1 and TRBJ1-1; 8 nucleotides line up with TRBD1. The trim removed 1 base at V and 7 bases at J, leaving 5 bases unmatched. The CDR3 loop spans 13 amino acids. Germline assignment: CDR1 DFQATT and CDR2 SNEGSKA (reference sequence). CDR3 DNA: TGCAGTGCTAGAGTCGCAGGGGGCAATGAAGCTTTCTTT. Amino acid sequence: CSARVAGGNEAFF.

This clonotype was counted between two and nine times. The chain links TRBV12-3 or TRBV12-4 to TRBJ1-5; TRBD1 agrees at 7 bases. V dropped 5 bases and J dropped 7; count of bases not matched to a gene: 2. The CDR3 sequence is 12 residues long. The CDR3 sequence: CASSTGEQPQHF. CDR3 bases: TGTGCCAGCAGTACAGGGGAGCAGCCCCAGCATTTT.

This clonotype occurred a few times. This chain joins TRBV29-1 and TRBJ2-1, with 7 bases that match TRBD1. V trimming: 5 bases; J trimming: 3 bases; junction bases outside the gene matches: 4. The germline CDR1 and CDR2 sequences are SQVTM and ANQGSEA. This CDR3 region has 13 residues. The CDR3 sequence is CSVTGTVYNEQFF. The CDR3 DNA reads as TGCAGCGTTACCGGGACAGTCTACAATGAGCAGTTCTTC.